Listed here is a single TCR beta chain. What it binds is unknown. Primers for the PCR totalled 60 Vbeta and 13 Jbeta. Profiled with immunoSEQ multiplex PCR; TCRdb holds only in-frame clones, not every one. The data contain about 64,000 clones, approximately 83% of them singletons. The data originate from a study of cytomegalovirus exposure and HLA in healthy donors. Whole-study results and caveats: The classifier reportedly diagnosed cytomegalovirus status with high specificity and sensitivity. HLA restriction was apparent for most CMV-associated TCR beta chains in a later analysis.

Trimming took 4 bases from V and 0 from J; bases not matched to a gene: 2. The CDR3 is 15 amino acids. Germline V lookup: CDR1 SGHTA, CDR2 FQGNSA. The origin of this receptor is a female donor in good health and CMV-seronegative. The chain links TRBV7-2 to TRBJ2-7; 11 bases match TRBD1. The material sequenced was PBMCs. CDR3 bases: TGTGCCAGCAGCTCAGGGACAGGGGGCTCCTACGAGCAGTACTTC. Translated: CASSSGTGGSYEQYF.